This T cell receptor beta chain is drawn from a study of CD8 T cells in Susac syndrome. From germline, CDR1 is SGHTA and CDR2 FQGTGA. CDR3 length: 15 amino acids. The V and J ends lost 0 bases and 0 bases, in that order; junction bases with no gene match: 1. The RNA input was roughly 0.45 to 1 ug, and it was reverse transcribed with random hexamers. Multiplex PCR with immunoSEQ amplified the TCR beta CDR3 across 54 Vbeta and 13 Jbeta. TCRdb called the immunoSEQ multiplex PCR reads again in MiXCR, with one record for every CDR3 protein. Among 180,000 or so distinct CDR3 sequences listed, more than 90% were seen once. This clonotype was detected only once. The authors sequenced TCR beta from blood CD8+ and CD4+ T cells.

Sequenced sample: CD4+ T cells from PBMCs. The receptor was isolated from a human donor in good health. The chain links TRBV7-3 to TRBJ1-1; 7 bases match TRBD1. The CDR3 nucleotides read TGTGCCAGCAGCTTAACGACAGGGCTGAACACTGAAGCTTTCTTT. Translating it yields CASSLTTGLNTEAFF.